Shown below are 2 T cell receptor beta chains from a single sample sequenced in a study of vaccination effects on CD4 cells after COVID-19. Sequencing in the ViraFEST assay came after antigen-specific CD4+ T cells had been expanded with viral peptide pools, which were used to stimulate PBMC. The authors isolated CD4+ T cells after about 10 days of culture. Vaccinated participants had no history of SARS-CoV-2 infection and tested negative for nucleocapsid antibodies. These receptors are not linked to any known antigen. The assay was immunoSEQ multiplex PCR, and TCRdb's table has in-frame clones only and misses some. The data hold about 70,000 clones, with roughly 80% observed a single time. The source was CD4+ T cells from PBMCs cultured with SARS-CoV-2 spike peptides, collected before COVID-19 vaccination. Source of these receptors: a human donor who received a COVID-19 vaccine.

This clone was recorded once. The V and J genes are TRBV19 and TRBJ1-2; tentatively, D is TRBD1 (5 bases). CDR1 is LNHDA, CDR2 SQIVND, per germline (reference sequence). The ends were cut back, 7 bases at V and 0 bases at J, with 18 bases in the middle. The CDR3 runs to 16 residues. The CDR3 DNA is TGTGCCAGTACCTTCTCCGGGGGTCGGGCTAACTATGGCTACACCTTC. The encoded protein is CASTFSGGRANYGYTF. The entire variable domain, with the rest obtained from reference TRBV19 and TRBJ1-2, is as follows: DGGITQSPKYLFRKEGQNVTLSCEQNLNHDAMYWYRQDPGQGLRLIYYSQIVNDFQKGDIAEGYSVSREKKESFPLTVTSAQKNPTAFYLCASTFSGGRANYGYTFGSGTRLTVV.

This chain uses TRBV10-3 with TRBJ2-3; 10 nucleotides agree with TRBD1. The germline V gene has CDR1 ENHRY and CDR2 SYGVKD. Germline trimming cut 6 bases from V and 4 bases from J; bases unmatched to any gene: 7. The CDR3 length is 15 residues. This chain's CDR3 is CAISFGTGVPDTQYF. In DNA form, the CDR3 reads TGTGCCATCAGCTTCGGGACAGGGGTTCCAGATACGCAGTATTTT.